This TCR beta chain was captured in a study of blood T cell repertoires in COVID-19. The wider study: The United States, Italy and Spain were the sources of the acute and convalescent COVID-19 samples. Sample material is recorded as cDNA or gDNA derived from T cells, B-cell-depleted T cells, or PBMCs.

As processed by the authors: The assay estimated nucleated cells by amplifying reference gene primers. This table comes from immunoSEQ multiplex PCR, and its TCRdb copy is limited to in-frame clones, with some not included. V and J calls plus clone size are reproduced from that table; the DNA served to infer D and trimming. The sample records about 380,000 clones, about 80% being singletons. Between the trimmed V and J ends, which lost 0 bases and 6 bases, there was a span of 19 bases. In germline, CDR1 is SGDLS, CDR2 YYNGEE. CDR3 length: 16 amino acids. Specimen: peripheral blood. The chain has TRBV9 and TRBJ2-7, with D perhaps matching TRBD1 (6 bases). The sequence was obtained from a human donor with acute or convalescent COVID-19. The donor label of this sample is uncertain. In DNA form, the CDR3 reads TGTGCCAGCAGCGTAGCTGAACAGGGCTCCGCGGGCGAGCAGTACTTC. The encoded protein is CASSVAEQGSAGEQYF.